This TCR beta chain is from a study of OX40 agonist ivuxolimab in advanced cancers. Trimming removed 5 bases at V and 4 bases at J, with 21 bases between. The CDR3 length is 16 residues. Germline CDR1 and CDR2: MDHEN and SYDVKM. Here immunoSEQ multiplex PCR was the method, and the copy in TCRdb shows in-frame clones only, minus some. The sample consists of 50,000 to 75,000 clones, about four fifths of them appearing once. This rearrangement joins TRBV28 to TRBJ2-7; D gene unclear. This specimen was CD4+ or CD8+ T cells sorted from blood, taken in a trial of the OX40 agonist ivuxolimab. This TCR was sampled from an adult with an advanced solid tumor such as melanoma, head and neck, liver or kidney cancer. CDR3 amino acids: CASSPSASGSRYEQYF. CDR3 sequence (DNA): TGTGCCAGCAGTCCATCCGCATCGGGCAGCAGATACGAGCAGTACTTC.